The rows below give T cell receptor beta chains drawn from one sample of a study of Graves' ophthalmopathy and Graves' hyperthyroidism. One entry per CDR3 protein, called by TCRdb with MiXCR from the multiplex PCR reads. Of almost 400,000 distinct CDR3 sequences in the sample, around 19% are singletons; the top ten hold 1.6%. Sequenced: peripheral blood. These receptors were obtained from a woman in her late teens or twenties with Graves' ophthalmopathy. Each CDR3 is given with its conserved first and last residue. D genes are given only for firm matches. Where a row states a size, it is once, few, many or the class of an expanded clone; other rows omit it.

J: TRBJ2-5
D: -
size: many
V: TRBV7-3
DNA: TGTGCCAGCAGCTTATGGGCAGGGTTAGGGGAGACCCAGTACTTC
CDR3: CASSLWAGLGETQYF

J: TRBJ2-7
D: -
size: many
V: TRBV6-5
DNA: TGTGCCAGCAGTTACTCGAGTAACAGCTTTAGCGAGCAGTACTTC
CDR3: CASSYSSNSFSEQYF

J: TRBJ1-5
D: -
size: many
V: TRBV10-1
DNA: TGCGCCAGCAGAGGGACCGATTATAGCAATCAGCCCCAGCATTTT
CDR3: CASRGTDYSNQPQHF

J: TRBJ2-7
D: -
size: few
V: TRBV2
DNA: TGTGCCAGCAGTCCGGCCCGCAGCTACGAGCAGTACTTC
CDR3: CASSPARSYEQYF

J: TRBJ2-7
D: -
size: many
V: TRBV29-1
DNA: TGCGCCTTCCTGGGGGTAAGGTTGGACGAGCAGTACTTC
CDR3: CAFLGVRLDEQYF

J: TRBJ2-5
D: TRBD2
size: many
V: TRBV20-1
DNA: TGCAGTGCCGACATTAGCGGGGGTACCCAGGAGACCCAGTACTTC
CDR3: CSADISGGTQETQYF

J: TRBJ2-2
D: -
size: -
V: TRBV12-3/TRBV12-4
DNA: TGTGCCAGCAGTCCCGGTCTTATCACCGGGGAGCTGTTTTTT
CDR3: CASSPGLITGELFF

J: TRBJ2-7
D: -
size: many
V: TRBV28
DNA: TGTGCCAGCAGTTTGGGGACTTCCCTCGGCTACGAGCAGTACTTC
CDR3: CASSLGTSLGYEQYF

J: TRBJ2-2
D: TRBD1
size: many
V: TRBV11-2
DNA: TGTGCCAGCAGCTTTCATCTTTACGGGACAGAAAACACCGGGGAGCTGTTTTTT
CDR3: CASSFHLYGTENTGELFF

J: TRBJ2-7
D: TRBD1
size: many
V: TRBV12-3/TRBV12-4
DNA: TGTGCCAGCAGTCTTCCAGACAGGGGGAATTACTTC
CDR3: CASSLPDRGNYF